This T cell receptor beta chain was profiled in a study of long-term antiretroviral therapy in people with HIV. Points from the study as a whole: HIV repertoires covered narrower CDR3 length ranges than controls did.

In regard to this clone: What it recognizes is unknown.

CDR3 length equals 14 residues. V was cut by 7 bases and J by 0 bases, with 12 bases left in between. Per the germline V gene, CDR1 is SNHLY and CDR2 is FYNNEI. The run of the v3.0 immunoSEQ assay was at survey level. Generated by immunoSEQ multiplex PCR, the TCRdb table keeps only in-frame clones and is missing some. The sample comprises 20,000 to 25,000 clones, 80% to 90% of which are singletons, and about 4.6% rests with the top ten. Source: unsorted PBMCs, taken 3 years after starting antiretroviral therapy. This receptor was taken from a man in his late teens or twenties with HIV. V usage is TRBV2 and J usage is TRBJ1-1, with D possibly matching TRBD1 (6 bases). CDR3 loop: CASMRDRMNTEAFF. The CDR3 coding sequence is TGTGCCAGCATGAGAGACAGGATGAACACTGAAGCTTTCTTT.